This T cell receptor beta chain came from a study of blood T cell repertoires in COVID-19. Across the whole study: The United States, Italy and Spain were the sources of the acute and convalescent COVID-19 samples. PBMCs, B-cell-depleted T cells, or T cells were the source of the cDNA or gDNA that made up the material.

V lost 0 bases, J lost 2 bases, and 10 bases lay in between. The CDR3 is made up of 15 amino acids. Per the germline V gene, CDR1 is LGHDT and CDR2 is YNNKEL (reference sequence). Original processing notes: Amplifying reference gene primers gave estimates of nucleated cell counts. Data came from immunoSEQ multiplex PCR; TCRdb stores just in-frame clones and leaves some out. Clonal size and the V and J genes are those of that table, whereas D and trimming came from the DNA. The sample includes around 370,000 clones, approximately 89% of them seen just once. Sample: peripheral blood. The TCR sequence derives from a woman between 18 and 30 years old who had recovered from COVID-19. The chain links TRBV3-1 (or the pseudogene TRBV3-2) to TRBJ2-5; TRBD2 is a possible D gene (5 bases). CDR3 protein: CASSQDLLEQETQYF. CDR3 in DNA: TGTGCCAGCAGCCAAGATCTACTAGAACAAGAGACCCAGTACTTC.